Following are 2 T cell receptor beta chains from one sample sequenced in a study of early T cells in non-severe SARS-CoV-2 infection. Via MiXCR, TCRdb re-called the 5' RACE reads, giving one row per CDR3 protein. The repertoire holds more than 90,000 distinct CDR3 sequences, with about 11% as singletons. What was sequenced was whole blood. The receptors come from an adult who was a healthcare worker with PCR-confirmed SARS-CoV-2 infection or an uninfected control (not recorded which).

The rearrangement links TRBV5-1 to TRBJ2-1; 9 bases fit TRBD2. Per the germline V gene, CDR1 is SGHRS and CDR2 is YFSETQ. Germline trimming cut 3 bases from V and 2 bases from J; bases unmatched to any gene: 6. The CDR3 is 16 residues long. The CDR3 DNA reads TGCGCCAGCAGCTCTAGCGGGATCGGCGCCTACAATGAGCAGTTCTTC. The encoded protein is CASSSSGIGAYNEQFF.

This clonotype has a handful of counts. The chain has TRBV3-1 and TRBJ1-2; maybe TRBD1 (6 bases). From germline, CDR1 is LGHDT and CDR2 YNNKEL (reference sequence). Trimming pared 4 bases from V and 5 bases from J, leaving 11 bases between. The CDR3 covers 13 residues. CDR3 sequence (DNA): TGTGCCAGCAGCCGCGGACAGAAATATGGCTACACCTTC. This sequence encodes CASSRGQKYGYTF. Drawing the rest from reference TRBV3-1 and TRBJ1-2, the complete variable domain is DTAVSQTPKYLVTQMGNDKSIKCEQNLGHDTMYWYKQDSKKFLKIMFSYNNKELIINETVPNRFSPKSPDKAHLNLHINSLELGDSAVYFCASSRGQKYGYTFGSGTRLTVV.